This TCR beta chain derives from a study of blood T cell repertoires in COVID-19. As for the study in general: Acute and convalescent COVID-19 samples came from the United States, Italy and Spain. Sources were T cells, B-cell-depleted T cells, or PBMCs; the material itself was cDNA or gDNA.

Clones were sequenced by immunoSEQ multiplex PCR, and TCRdb holds only the in-frame ones, with some missing. The sample carries more than 100,000 clones, 78% recorded once. The sample consisted of peripheral blood. The clonotype originates from a man aged 65-85 years with acute or convalescent COVID-19.

CDR3 in DNA: TGTGCCAGCAGCGGTGGGACAGGGGTACAGAATTCACCCCTCCACTTT. Protein sequence: CASSGGTGVQNSPLHF. The chain carries TRBV9 and TRBJ1-6, with 10 bases fitting TRBD1. CDR1 and CDR2 (germline): SGDLS, YYNGEE. This CDR3 contains 16 residues. Unmatched junction bases numbered 7, after V lost 3 bases and J lost 7 bases.